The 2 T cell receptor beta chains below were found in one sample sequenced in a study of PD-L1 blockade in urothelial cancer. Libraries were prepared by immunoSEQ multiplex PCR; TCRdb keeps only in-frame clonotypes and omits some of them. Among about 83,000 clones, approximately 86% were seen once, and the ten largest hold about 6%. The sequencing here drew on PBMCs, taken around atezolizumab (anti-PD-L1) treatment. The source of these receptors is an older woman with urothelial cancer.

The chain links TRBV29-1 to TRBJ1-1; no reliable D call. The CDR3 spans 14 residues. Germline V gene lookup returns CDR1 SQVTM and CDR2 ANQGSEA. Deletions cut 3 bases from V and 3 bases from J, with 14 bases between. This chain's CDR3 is CSVEVGVGDTEAFF. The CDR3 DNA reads TGCAGCGTTGAGGTGGGCGTGGGAGACACTGAAGCTTTCTTT.

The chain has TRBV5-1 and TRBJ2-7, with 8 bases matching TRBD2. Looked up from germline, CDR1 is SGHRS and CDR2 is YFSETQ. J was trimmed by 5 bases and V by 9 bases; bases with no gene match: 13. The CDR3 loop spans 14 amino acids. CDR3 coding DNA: TGCGCCACCAGAATTTCGGGGGGGGTGGACGAGCAGTACTTC. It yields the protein CATRISGGVDEQYF. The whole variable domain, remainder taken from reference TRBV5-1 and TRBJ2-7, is KAGVTQTPRYLIKTRGQQVTLSCSPISGHRSVSWYQQTPGQGLQFLFEYFSETQRNKGNFPGRFSGRQFSNSRSEMNVSTLELGDSALYLCATRISGGVDEQYFGPGTRLTVT.